One sample yielded the 27 T cell receptor beta chains listed below, sequenced in a study of blood T cells in healthy people across ages. Together with a sample-barcoded 5' primer, a J-beta primer mix was included in a second PCR lasting roughly 6 to 12 cycles. One entry per CDR3 protein, called by TCRdb with MiXCR from the 5' RACE reads. The table lists roughly 800,000 distinct CDR3 sequences, roughly 25% of them singletons, with 9% to 9.5% in the top ten. A further study also used this sample, focusing on T cells of mothers and their children.

The sample comprised blood. These receptors all come from a boy aged 5-17 years in good health.

The sample holds a few counts of this clonotype. The V gene is TRBV15, the J gene TRBJ1-4; no firm D call. CDR3 length equals 17 residues. Germline V gives CDR1 LNHNV, CDR2 YYDKDF (reference sequence). V lost 3 bases and J lost 2, with 16 bases in between. The CDR3 coding sequence is TGTGCCACCAGCAGTCAATTCTTCGGAGAGACTAATGAAAAACTGTTTTTT. Translating it yields CATSSQFFGETNEKLFF.

This rearrangement joins TRBV20-1 to TRBJ2-5; D may be TRBD2 (5 bases). Trimming cost V 6 bases and J 4 bases, with 9 bases left between them. CDR1 is DFQATT, CDR2 SNEGSKA, per germline (reference sequence). The CDR3 is 11 residues long. The chain's CDR3 is CSAQRAETQYF. CDR3 nucleotide sequence: TGCAGTGCCCAGAGGGCAGAGACCCAGTACTTC.

The J gene is TRBJ2-1, the V gene TRBV28, with D uncertain. V was trimmed by 5 bases and J by 4 bases, leaving 6 bases between them. The germline gives CDR1 MDHEN, CDR2 SYDVKM. The CDR3 sequence is 12 residues long. The CDR3 DNA is TGTGCCAGCAGTGGGGTTTACAATGAGCAGTTCTTC. The encoded protein is CASSGVYNEQFF.

The rearrangement uses TRBV10-3 and TRBJ1-1, with D hard to call. Looked up from germline, CDR1 is ENHRY and CDR2 is SYGVKD. CDR3 length: 12 residues. V lost 8 bases, J lost 7 bases, and 14 bases lay in between. The CDR3 nucleotides are TGTGCCATCTCCTGGCAGTCGGGTGAAGCTTTCTTT. Its protein is CAISWQSGEAFF.

The rearrangement joins TRBV20-1 to TRBJ2-5; 12 nucleotides align to TRBD2. The germline V gene has CDR1 DFQATT and CDR2 SNEGSKA (reference sequence). The V and J ends lost 4 bases and 5 bases, in that order; junction bases with no gene match: 8. CDR3 length: 15 residues. The CDR3 DNA reads TGCAGTGCTACCCGATACCTAGCGGGGGGGGAGACCCAGTACTTC. Encoded protein: CSATRYLAGGETQYF.

The rearrangement uses TRBV5-1 and TRBJ1-1; no clear D gene. The length of the CDR3 is 12 residues. Germline lookup yields CDR1 SGHRS and CDR2 YFSETQ. V lost 4 bases to trimming and J lost 5 bases, with 9 bases between them. CDR3 sequence (DNA): TGCGCCAGCAGCCCAAGCGGGACTGAAGCTTTCTTT. Its translation: CASSPSGTEAFF.

This clonotype has just a few counts. CDR3 sequence: CASSYAHQGDYGGELFF. DNA of the CDR3: TGTGCCAGCAGTTACGCCCACCAAGGGGATTACGGCGGGGAGCTGTTTTTT. The chain has TRBV6-2 or TRBV6-3 and TRBJ2-2; TRBD1 is a possible D gene (5 bases). The CDR3 length is 17 residues. Per germline, CDR1 MNHEY and CDR2 SVGEGT. V gave up 2 bases and J gave up 7 bases, with 20 bases separating them.

This chain links TRBV20-1 with TRBJ1-3; TRBD1 is a possible D gene (5 bases). The CDR3 covers 12 residues. Between the trimmed V and J ends, which lost 3 bases and 4 bases, there was a span of 7 bases. CDR1 DFQATT and CDR2 SNEGSKA come from the germline V gene (reference sequence). The CDR3 here is CSASHRGNTIYF. The CDR3 coding sequence is TGCAGTGCTAGTCACAGGGGAAACACCATATATTTT.

The rearrangement uses TRBV7-9 and TRBJ2-4, with D possibly TRBD2 on 6 matching bases. V lost 7 bases and J 4 bases, leaving 17 bases between the germline ends. The CDR3 has 15 amino acids. The germline V gene encodes CDR1 SEHNR and CDR2 FQNEAQ (reference sequence). The DNA for the CDR3 is TGTGCCAGCACCAGGGACTCTTTATCTAAAAACATTCAGTACTTC. Its protein product is CASTRDSLSKNIQYF.

The chain carries TRBV12-3 or TRBV12-4 and TRBJ2-5; D is ambiguous. The CDR3 contains 14 residues. V lost 3 bases, J lost 5 bases, and 13 bases lay in between. CDR3 nucleotides: TGTGCCAGCAGTTTCTCGGTAATCTTGGAGACCCAGTACTTC. It specifies CASSFSVILETQYF.

This chain connects TRBV6-5 to TRBJ2-4; D might be TRBD1 or TRBD2, each matching 5 bases. With 5 bases removed from V and 0 bases from J, the gap between germline ends came to 8 bases. The CDR3 contains 14 residues. Germline values: CDR1 MNHEY, CDR2 SVGAGI. In DNA form, the CDR3 reads TGTGCCAGCAGTAGGGACGTAGCCAAAAACATTCAGTACTTC. Amino acids: CASSRDVAKNIQYF.

CDR3 loop: CASSPTGFLAKNIQYF. The CDR3 DNA is TGTGCCAGCAGTCCTACAGGGTTCCTAGCCAAAAACATTCAGTACTTC. J is TRBJ2-4 and V is TRBV28, with D perhaps TRBD1 (6 bases). V dropped 5 bases and J dropped 0 bases, with 14 bases sitting between them. Germline assignment: CDR1 MDHEN and CDR2 SYDVKM. This CDR3 has 16 amino acids. The whole variable domain, filled in from reference TRBV28 and TRBJ2-4, reads DVKVTQSSRYLVKRTGEKVFLECVQDMDHENMFWYRQDPGLGLRLIYFSYDVKMKEKGDIPEGYSVSREKKERFSLILESASTNQTSMYLCASSPTGFLAKNIQYFGAGTRLSVL.

This chain uses TRBV7-9 with TRBJ1-1, with no clear D. Looked up from germline, CDR1 is SEHNR and CDR2 is FQNEAQ (reference sequence). The V gene lost 5 bases and the J gene lost 7 bases, with 8 bases spanning the gap. The CDR3 is made up of 11 amino acids. CDR3 sequence (DNA): TGTGCCAGCAGCCCTAGTCATGAAGCTTTCTTT. This translates into CASSPSHEAFF.

V usage is TRBV5-1 and J usage is TRBJ2-7; 7 bases align to TRBD1. The CDR3 loop spans 15 amino acids. Trimming took 1 base from V and 3 from J; bases not matched to a gene: 7. The germline V gene encodes CDR1 SGHRS and CDR2 YFSETQ. For the CDR3, the DNA is TGCGCCAGCAGCTTGAGACCAGGGGGTGGCTACGAGCAGTACTTC. Amino acids: CASSLRPGGGYEQYF.

This clonotype was observed a handful of times. The genes are TRBV20-1 and TRBJ2-2; TRBD2 matches 10 bases. The V gene's germline CDR1 is DFQATT and CDR2 SNEGSKA (reference sequence). The CDR3 is 17 residues long. The ends lost 2 bases at V and 3 bases at J; junction bases unmatched: 9. CDR3 loop: CSARPRLAGGYTGELFF. CDR3 bases: TGCAGTGCTAGACCGAGGTTAGCGGGAGGATACACCGGGGAGCTGTTTTTT.

The chain couples TRBV7-2 to TRBJ2-3; D tentatively fits TRBD1 or TRBD2 (5 bases each). The CDR3 is 13 amino acids. CDR1 and CDR2 (germline): SGHTA, FQGNSA. V lost 4 bases, J lost 4 bases, and 9 bases lay in between. The CDR3 sequence is CASSSRGADTQYF. The CDR3 nucleotides are TGTGCCAGCAGCTCCCGAGGGGCAGATACGCAGTATTTT.

V is TRBV12-3 or TRBV12-4 and J is TRBJ2-6; D is ambiguous. The CDR3 covers 15 residues. The V end was cut by 4 bases, the J end by 0 bases, with 7 bases between. CDR3 loop: CASSYATSGANVLTF. The CDR3, as DNA: TGTGCCAGCAGTTACGCGACCTCTGGGGCCAACGTCCTGACTTTC.

The DNA for the CDR3 is TGTGCCAGCAGCCCCCCATGGAGAAGTAACACCGGGGAGCTGTTTTTT. Its protein product is CASSPPWRSNTGELFF. The chain employs TRBV7-8 and TRBJ2-2, with D unresolved. Germline V gives CDR1 SGHVS, CDR2 FQNEAQ. V was cut by 5 bases and J by 2 bases, with 15 bases left in between. The CDR3 length is 16 residues.

In its sample, this clonotype was seen a few times. The CDR3 region is CASSPTEIYGYTF. CDR3 sequence (DNA): TGTGCCAGCAGCCCGACCGAAATCTATGGCTACACCTTC. The V gene is TRBV5-5, the J gene TRBJ1-2, with no clear D. The V end lost 4 bases, the J end lost 4 bases, and 11 bases lay between the germline ends. Looked up from germline, CDR1 is SGHKS and CDR2 is YYEKEE (reference sequence). The CDR3 runs to 13 residues.

This clonotype was counted a few times. V is TRBV3-1 and J is TRBJ2-3; TRBD1 agrees at 12 bases. The J call may not be correct, given that the DNA end is closer to TRBJ1-5. The CDR3 has 16 amino acids. Germline CDR1 LGHDT, CDR2 YNNKEL (reference sequence). The CDR3 spells CASSQLPGQGADTQHF. For the CDR3, the DNA is TGTGCCAGCAGCCAATTACCGGGACAGGGGGCAGATACGCAGCATTTT.

The V and J genes are TRBV9 and TRBJ1-1, with 12 positions matching TRBD1. Germline V gene lookup returns CDR1 SGDLS and CDR2 YYNGEE. V lost 3 bases to trimming and J lost 1 base; unmatched junction nucleotides: 13. The CDR3 consists of 19 residues. CDR3 protein: CASSEGWGQGARGNTEAFF. CDR3 nucleotides: TGTGCCAGCAGCGAGGGCTGGGGACAGGGGGCTCGGGGGAACACTGAAGCTTTCTTT.

The V and J genes are TRBV20-1 and TRBJ2-1; the match to TRBD2 covers 7 bases. The DNA end is a closer match to TRBJ2-5, so the J assignment may be wrong. CDR3 size: 14 residues. Germline CDR1 and CDR2: DFQATT and SNEGSKA (reference sequence). Here the CDR3 DNA reads TGCAGTGCTAGAGTGTTTGCGGGAGTGGAGACCCAGTACTTC. It translates to CSARVFAGVETQYF.

The chain uses TRBV18 and TRBJ1-4; TRBD1 agrees at 9 bases. The CDR3 has 17 amino acids. The V and J ends lost 3 bases and 7 bases, in that order; junction bases with no gene match: 12. From germline, CDR1 is KGHSH and CDR2 LQKENI. This chain's CDR3 is CASSPPGQGLRGEKLFF. CDR3 nucleotides: TGTGCCAGCTCACCCCCGGGACAGGGACTTCGTGGTGAAAAACTGTTTTTT.

The V call is TRBV6-2 or TRBV6-3, the J call TRBJ1-6; 7 bases map to TRBD1. From germline, CDR1 is MNHEY and CDR2 SVGEGT. V dropped 6 bases and J dropped 7; count of bases not matched to a gene: 9. The CDR3 has 15 residues. The DNA of the CDR3 is TGTGCCAGCAGCTCACTTACAGGGGTCAATTCACCCCTCCACTTT. Residues: CASSSLTGVNSPLHF.

The chain has TRBV18 and TRBJ2-7, with no clear D. CDR3 length: 14 residues. Germline V gene sequence: CDR1 KGHSH, CDR2 LQKENI. The V and J ends lost 0 bases and 3 bases respectively, with 9 bases between them. The CDR3 sequence is CASSPPDGRYEQYF. CDR3 DNA: TGTGCCAGCTCACCACCGGACGGACGCTACGAGCAGTACTTC.

This sequence joins TRBV7-6 and TRBJ2-2, with 7 bases lining up with TRBD2. Unmatched junction bases numbered 4, after V lost 3 bases and J lost 6 bases. Germline-derived CDR1 and CDR2 are SGHVS and FNYEAQ. There are 14 residues in the CDR3. This chain's CDR3 is CASSFTSDSGELFF. The CDR3 coding sequence is TGTGCCAGCAGCTTCACTAGCGATTCCGGGGAGCTGTTTTTT.

This sequence joins TRBV3-1 and TRBJ2-5; 8 nucleotides agree with TRBD2. The J call may not be correct, given that the DNA end is closer to TRBJ2-1. The length of the CDR3 is 15 residues. Per germline, CDR1 LGHDT and CDR2 YNNKEL (reference sequence). CDR3 in amino acids: CASSHSAGEGNEQFF. As DNA, the CDR3 is TGTGCCAGCAGCCACTCAGCGGGGGAGGGAAATGAGCAGTTCTTC.